This T cell receptor beta chain was recovered during a study of technical replicates of blood from a few donors. The length of the CDR3 is 15 residues. V shed 3 bases and J 1 base; nucleotides not matched to a gene: 5. Germline V CDR1 and CDR2: KGHSH, LQKENI. Here immunoSEQ multiplex PCR was the method, and the copy in TCRdb shows in-frame clones only, minus some. The data hold 80,000 to 95,000 clones, with around 94% observed a single time. The clonotype originates from a human donor in good health. V is TRBV18 and J is TRBJ1-2; 7 bases map to TRBD1. Input material: T cells isolated from PBMCs. In nucleotides, the CDR3 is TGTGCCAGCTCACCGACAGGGACGATTAACTATGGCTACACCTTC. This codes for CASSPTGTINYGYTF.